This TCR beta chain originates from a study of T-cell memory formation after mild COVID-19. TCRdb re-called the 5' RACE reads with MiXCR, one entry per CDR3 protein. This repertoire shows 350,000 to 400,000 distinct CDR3 sequences, about an eighth found once; its top ten account for roughly 22%. This TCR was sampled from a man between 18 and 29 years old who had mild COVID-19 (a few samples of this study predate the infection). Cell type and time point are not known. The sequenced material came from PBMCs or a T cell subset sorted from them (not recorded which).

CDR3 coding DNA: TGTGCCAGCAGCACCGGGTCCTCTGAGGAAAAACTGTTTTTT. Translating gives CASSTGSSEEKLFF. The chain recombines TRBV9 with TRBJ1-4; D unclear. The germline V gene has CDR1 SGDLS and CDR2 YYNGEE. The length of the CDR3 is 14 residues. Trimming removed 4 bases at V and 8 bases at J, with 15 bases between.